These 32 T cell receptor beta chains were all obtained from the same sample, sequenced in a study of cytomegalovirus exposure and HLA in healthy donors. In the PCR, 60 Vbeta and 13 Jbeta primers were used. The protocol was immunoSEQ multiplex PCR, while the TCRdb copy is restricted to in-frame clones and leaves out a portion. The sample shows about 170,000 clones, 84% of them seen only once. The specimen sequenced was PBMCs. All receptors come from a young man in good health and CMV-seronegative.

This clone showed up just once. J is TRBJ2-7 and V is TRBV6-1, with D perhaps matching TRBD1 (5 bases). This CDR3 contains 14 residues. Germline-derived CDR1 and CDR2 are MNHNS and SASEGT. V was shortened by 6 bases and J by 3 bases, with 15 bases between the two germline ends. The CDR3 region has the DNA TGTGCCAGCAGCCAGACAGTTACAATCTACGAGCAGTACTTC. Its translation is CASSQTVTIYEQYF.

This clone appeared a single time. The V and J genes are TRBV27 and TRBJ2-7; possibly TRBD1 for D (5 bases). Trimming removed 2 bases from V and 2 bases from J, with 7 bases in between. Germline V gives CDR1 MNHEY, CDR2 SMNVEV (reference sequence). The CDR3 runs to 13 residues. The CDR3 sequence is CASSLTGTYEQYF. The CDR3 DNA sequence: TGTGCCAGCAGTTTAACAGGAACCTACGAGCAGTACTTC.

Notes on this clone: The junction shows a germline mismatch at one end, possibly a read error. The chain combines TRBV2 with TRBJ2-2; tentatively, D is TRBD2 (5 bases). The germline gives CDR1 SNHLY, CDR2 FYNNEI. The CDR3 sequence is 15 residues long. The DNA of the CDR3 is TGTGCCAGCAGTGAAGGACTGCCGAACACCGGGGAGCTGTCTTTT. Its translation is CASSEGLPNTGELSF.

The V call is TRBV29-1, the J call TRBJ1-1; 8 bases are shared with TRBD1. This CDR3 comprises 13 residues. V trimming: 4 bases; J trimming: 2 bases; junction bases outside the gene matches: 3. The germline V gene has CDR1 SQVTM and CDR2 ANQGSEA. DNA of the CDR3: TGCAGCGTTGTCGGACAGGGAAACACTGAAGCTTTCTTT. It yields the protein CSVVGQGNTEAFF.

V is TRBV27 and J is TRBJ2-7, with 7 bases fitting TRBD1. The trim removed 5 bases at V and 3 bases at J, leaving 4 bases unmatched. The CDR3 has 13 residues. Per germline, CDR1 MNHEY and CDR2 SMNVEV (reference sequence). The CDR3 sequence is CASSRDSFYEQYF. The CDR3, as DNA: TGTGCCAGCAGTCGGGACAGCTTCTACGAGCAGTACTTC.

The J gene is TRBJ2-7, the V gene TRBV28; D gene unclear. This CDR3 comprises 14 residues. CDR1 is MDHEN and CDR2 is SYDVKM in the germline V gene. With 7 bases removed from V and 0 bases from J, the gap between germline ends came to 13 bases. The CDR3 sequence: CASTPWASSYEQYF. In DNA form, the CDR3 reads TGTGCCAGCACTCCCTGGGCGAGCTCCTACGAGCAGTACTTC.

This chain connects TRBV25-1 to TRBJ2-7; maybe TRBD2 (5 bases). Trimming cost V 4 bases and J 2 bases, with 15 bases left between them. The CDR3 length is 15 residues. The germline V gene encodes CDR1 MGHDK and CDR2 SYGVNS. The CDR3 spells CASSGASPNPYEQYF. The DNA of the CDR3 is TGTGCCAGCAGTGGGGCTAGCCCTAATCCCTACGAGCAGTACTTC.

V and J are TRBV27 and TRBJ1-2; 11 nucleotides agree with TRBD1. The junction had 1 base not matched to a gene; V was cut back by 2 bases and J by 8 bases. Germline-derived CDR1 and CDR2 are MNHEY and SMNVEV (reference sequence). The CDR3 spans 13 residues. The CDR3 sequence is CASSLGTGGGYTF. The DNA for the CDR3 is TGTGCCAGCAGTTTAGGGACAGGGGGAGGCTACACCTTC.

In DNA form, the CDR3 reads TGCAGCGTTCCCGCGGGGGGTTCAGGGGCCCAGTACTTC. This gives the protein CSVPAGGSGAQYF. This chain joins TRBV29-1 and TRBJ2-5; 8 bases agree with TRBD2. Germline CDR1 is SQVTM and CDR2 is ANQGSEA. J gave up 9 bases and V 5 bases, and 11 bases lay outside the gene matches. CDR3 size: 13 residues.

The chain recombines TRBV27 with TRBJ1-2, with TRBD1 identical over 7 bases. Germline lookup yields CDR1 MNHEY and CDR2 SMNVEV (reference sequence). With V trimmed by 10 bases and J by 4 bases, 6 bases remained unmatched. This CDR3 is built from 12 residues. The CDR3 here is CATPTGVYGYTF. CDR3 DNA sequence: TGTGCCACCCCTACAGGGGTCTATGGCTACACCTTC.

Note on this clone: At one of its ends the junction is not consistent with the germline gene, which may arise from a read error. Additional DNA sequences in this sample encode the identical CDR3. The DNA for the CDR3 is TGTGCCAGCATGGGCGGGAGCTCCTATAATTCCCCCCTCCACTTT. It specifies CASMGGSSYNSPLHF. The J gene is TRBJ1-6, the V gene TRBV2; D is ambiguous. Looked up from germline, CDR1 is SNHLY and CDR2 is FYNNEI. CDR3 length: 15 amino acids.

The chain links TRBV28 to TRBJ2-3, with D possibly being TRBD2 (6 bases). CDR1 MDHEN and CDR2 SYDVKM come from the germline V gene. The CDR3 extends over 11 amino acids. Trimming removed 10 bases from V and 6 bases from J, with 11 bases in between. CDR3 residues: CATEGTDTQYF. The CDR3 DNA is TGTGCCACGGAGGGTACGGATACGCAGTATTTT.

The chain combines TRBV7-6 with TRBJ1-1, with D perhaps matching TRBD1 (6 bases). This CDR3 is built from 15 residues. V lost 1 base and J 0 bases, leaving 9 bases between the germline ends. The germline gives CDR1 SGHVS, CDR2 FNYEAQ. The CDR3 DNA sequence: TGTGCCAGCAGCTTAGGTGCAGGGGTGAACACTGAAGCTTTCTTT. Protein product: CASSLGAGVNTEAFF.

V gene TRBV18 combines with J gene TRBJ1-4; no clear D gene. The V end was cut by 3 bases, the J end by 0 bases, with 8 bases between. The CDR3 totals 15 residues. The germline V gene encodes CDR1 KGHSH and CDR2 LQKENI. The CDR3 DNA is TGTGCCAGCTCACCTCCGACAACAACTAATGAAAAACTGTTTTTT. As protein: CASSPPTTTNEKLFF.

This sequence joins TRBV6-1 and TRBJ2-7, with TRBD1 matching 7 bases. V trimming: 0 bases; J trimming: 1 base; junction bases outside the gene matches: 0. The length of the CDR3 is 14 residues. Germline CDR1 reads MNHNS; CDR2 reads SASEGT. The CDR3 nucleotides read TGTGCCAGCAGTGAAGCGGGACAGTCCTACGAGCAGTACTTC. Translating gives CASSEAGQSYEQYF.

In DNA, the CDR3 is TGCGCCAGCAGCCCTAGGGGGCCTAGCACAGATACGCAGTATTTT. Translation: CASSPRGPSTDTQYF. V gene TRBV4-1 combines with J gene TRBJ2-3; 7 bases align to TRBD1. This CDR3 has 15 residues. V trimming: 4 bases; J trimming: 0 bases; junction bases outside the gene matches: 4. Looked up from germline, CDR1 is MGHRA and CDR2 is YSYEKL.

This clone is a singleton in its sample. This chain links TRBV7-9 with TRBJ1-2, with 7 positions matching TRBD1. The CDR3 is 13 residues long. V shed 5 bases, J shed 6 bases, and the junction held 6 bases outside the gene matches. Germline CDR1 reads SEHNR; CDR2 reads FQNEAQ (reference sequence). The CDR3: CASSPRGVDGYTF. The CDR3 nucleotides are TGTGCCAGCAGCCCCAGGGGGGTAGATGGCTACACCTTC.

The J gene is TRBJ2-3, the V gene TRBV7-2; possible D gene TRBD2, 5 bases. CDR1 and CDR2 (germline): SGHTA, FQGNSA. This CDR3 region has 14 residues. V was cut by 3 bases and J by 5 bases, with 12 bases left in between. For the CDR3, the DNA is TGTGCCAGCAGCTTGTGGCCCGGGGTAGATACGCAGTATTTT. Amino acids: CASSLWPGVDTQYF.

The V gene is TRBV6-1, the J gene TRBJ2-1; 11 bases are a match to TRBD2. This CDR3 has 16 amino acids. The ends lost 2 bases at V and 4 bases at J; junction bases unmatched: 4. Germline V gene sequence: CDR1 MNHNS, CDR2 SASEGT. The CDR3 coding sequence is TGTGCCAGCAGTGAACGACTAGCGGGAATATACAATGAGCAGTTCTTC. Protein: CASSERLAGIYNEQFF.

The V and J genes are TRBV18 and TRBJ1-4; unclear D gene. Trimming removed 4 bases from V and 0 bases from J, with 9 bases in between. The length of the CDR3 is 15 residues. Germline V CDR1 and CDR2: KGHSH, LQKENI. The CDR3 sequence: CASSRIAATNEKLFF. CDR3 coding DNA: TGTGCCAGCTCACGGATAGCCGCAACTAATGAAAAACTGTTTTTT.

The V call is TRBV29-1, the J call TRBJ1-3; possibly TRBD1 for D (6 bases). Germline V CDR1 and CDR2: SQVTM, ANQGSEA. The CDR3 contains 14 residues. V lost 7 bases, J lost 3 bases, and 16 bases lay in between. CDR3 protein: CSANRDMVGNTIYF. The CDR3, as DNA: TGCAGCGCCAACAGGGATATGGTTGGAAACACCATATATTTT.

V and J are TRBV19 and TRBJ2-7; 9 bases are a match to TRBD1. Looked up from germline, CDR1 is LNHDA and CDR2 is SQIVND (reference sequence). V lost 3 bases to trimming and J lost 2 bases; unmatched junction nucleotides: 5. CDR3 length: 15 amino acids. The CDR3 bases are TGTGCCAGTAGTATCCCGGGACAGGGTACCTACGAGCAGTACTTC. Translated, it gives CASSIPGQGTYEQYF.

CDR3 nucleotide sequence: TGTGCCAGCAGTGGACTAGCGGGGGACAATGAGCAGTTCTTC. Protein sequence: CASSGLAGDNEQFF. The rearrangement joins TRBV7-9 to TRBJ2-1; 13 positions match TRBD2. Per germline, CDR1 SEHNR and CDR2 FQNEAQ (reference sequence). The trim removed 6 bases at V and 5 bases at J, leaving 1 base unmatched. The CDR3 length is 14 residues.

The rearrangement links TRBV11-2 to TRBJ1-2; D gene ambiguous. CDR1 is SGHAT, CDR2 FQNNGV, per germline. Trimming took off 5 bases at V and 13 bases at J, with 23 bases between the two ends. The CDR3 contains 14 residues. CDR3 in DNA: TGTGCCAGCAGCCACCCCATCCCATCGGTGGGCCGCACCTTC. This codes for CASSHPIPSVGRTF.

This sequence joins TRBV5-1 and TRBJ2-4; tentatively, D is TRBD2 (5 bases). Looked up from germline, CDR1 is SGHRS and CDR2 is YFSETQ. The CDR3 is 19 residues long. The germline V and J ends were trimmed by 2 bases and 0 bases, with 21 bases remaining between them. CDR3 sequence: CASSFISGAGTLAKNIQYF. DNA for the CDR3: TGCGCCAGCAGCTTTATAAGCGGAGCAGGAACCCTAGCCAAAAACATTCAGTACTTC.

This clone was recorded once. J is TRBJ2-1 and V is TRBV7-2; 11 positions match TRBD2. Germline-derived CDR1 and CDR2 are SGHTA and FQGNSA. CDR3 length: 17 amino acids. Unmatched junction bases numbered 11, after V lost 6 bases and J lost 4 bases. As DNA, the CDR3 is TGTGCCAGCAGTAGAGACGGGTTAGCGGGGGGGTACAATGAGCAGTTCTTC. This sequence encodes CASSRDGLAGGYNEQFF.

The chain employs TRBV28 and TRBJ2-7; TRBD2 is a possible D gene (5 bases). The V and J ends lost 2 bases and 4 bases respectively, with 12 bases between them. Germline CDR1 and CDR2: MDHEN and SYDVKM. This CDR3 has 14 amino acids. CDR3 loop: CASSLGGRSYEQYF. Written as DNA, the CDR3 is TGTGCCAGCAGTTTAGGAGGCAGGTCTTACGAGCAGTACTTC. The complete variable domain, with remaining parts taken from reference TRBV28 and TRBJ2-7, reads DVKVTQSSRYLVKRTGEKVFLECVQDMDHENMFWYRQDPGLGLRLIYFSYDVKMKEKGDIPEGYSVSREKKERFSLILESASTNQTSMYLCASSLGGRSYEQYFGPGTRLTVT.

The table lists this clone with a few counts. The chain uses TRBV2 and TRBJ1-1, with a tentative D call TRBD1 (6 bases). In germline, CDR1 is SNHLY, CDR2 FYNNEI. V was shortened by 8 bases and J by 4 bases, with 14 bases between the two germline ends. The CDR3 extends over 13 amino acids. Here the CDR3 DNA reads TGTGCCAGCTCCAGAGGACAGCGCACTGAAGCTTTCTTT. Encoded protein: CASSRGQRTEAFF.

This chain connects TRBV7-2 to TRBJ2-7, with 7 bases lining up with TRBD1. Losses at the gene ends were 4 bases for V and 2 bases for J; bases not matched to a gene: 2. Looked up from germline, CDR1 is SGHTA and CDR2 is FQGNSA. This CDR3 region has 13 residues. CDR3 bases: TGTGCCAGCAGCTGGGGACAGACCTACGAGCAGTACTTC. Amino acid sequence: CASSWGQTYEQYF. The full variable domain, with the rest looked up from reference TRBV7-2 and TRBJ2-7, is GAGVSQSPSNKVTEKGKDVELRCDPISGHTALYWYRQSLGQGLEFLIYFQGNSAPDKSGLPSDRFSAERTGGSVSTLTIQRTQQEDSAVYLCASSWGQTYEQYFGPGTRLTVT.

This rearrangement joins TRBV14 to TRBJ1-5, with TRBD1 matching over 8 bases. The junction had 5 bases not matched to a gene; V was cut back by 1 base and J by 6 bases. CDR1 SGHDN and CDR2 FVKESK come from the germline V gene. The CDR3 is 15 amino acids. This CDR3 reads CASSQAQGAVQPQHF. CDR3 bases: TGTGCCAGCAGCCAAGCGCAGGGGGCGGTTCAGCCCCAGCATTTT. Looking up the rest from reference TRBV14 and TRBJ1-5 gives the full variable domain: EAGVTQFPSHSVIEKGQTVTLRCDPISGHDNLYWYRRVMGKEIKFLLHFVKESKQDESGMPNNRFLAERTGGTYSTLKVQPAELEDSGVYFCASSQAQGAVQPQHFGDGTRLSIL.

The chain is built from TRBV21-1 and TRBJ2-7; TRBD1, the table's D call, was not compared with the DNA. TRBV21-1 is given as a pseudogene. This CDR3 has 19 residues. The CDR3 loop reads CASSMEGDRGDFSTYEQYF. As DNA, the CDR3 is TGTGCCAGCAGCATGGAGGGGGACAGGGGGGATTTTAGTACCTACGAGCAGTACTTC.

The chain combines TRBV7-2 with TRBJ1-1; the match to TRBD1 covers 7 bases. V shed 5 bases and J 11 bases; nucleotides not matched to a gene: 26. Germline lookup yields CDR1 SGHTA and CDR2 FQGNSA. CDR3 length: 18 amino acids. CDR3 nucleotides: TGTGCCAGCAGCCCAGGGAGAGGGGGCGCGGGGCTGGGCCGGTGGGCTTTCTTT. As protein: CASSPGRGGAGLGRWAFF.